This TCR beta chain was retrieved from a study of blood T cell repertoires in COVID-19. The wider study: In each case, the material was cDNA or gDNA derived from T cells, B-cell-depleted T cells, or PBMCs.

CDR1 and CDR2 (germline): SEHNR, FQNEAQ (reference sequence). This CDR3 has 14 amino acids. V lost 1 base to trimming and J lost 5 bases; unmatched junction nucleotides: 5. Original processing notes: It was from reference gene primer amplification that nucleated cell counts were estimated. Libraries were prepared by immunoSEQ multiplex PCR; TCRdb keeps only in-frame clonotypes and omits some of them. The D gene and trimming were derived from the DNA, and the V and J assignments and clone size from that table. The sample records some 270,000 clones, around 87% being singletons. The sample consisted of peripheral blood. The V call is TRBV7-9, the J call TRBJ2-7, with 7 bases matching TRBD2. This TCR came from a woman aged 55-70 years with COVID-19, enrolled during active disease. The CDR3, as DNA: TGTGCCAGCAGCTTAGGGCGGGAGTCCGACGAGCAGTACTTC. Protein sequence: CASSLGRESDEQYF.